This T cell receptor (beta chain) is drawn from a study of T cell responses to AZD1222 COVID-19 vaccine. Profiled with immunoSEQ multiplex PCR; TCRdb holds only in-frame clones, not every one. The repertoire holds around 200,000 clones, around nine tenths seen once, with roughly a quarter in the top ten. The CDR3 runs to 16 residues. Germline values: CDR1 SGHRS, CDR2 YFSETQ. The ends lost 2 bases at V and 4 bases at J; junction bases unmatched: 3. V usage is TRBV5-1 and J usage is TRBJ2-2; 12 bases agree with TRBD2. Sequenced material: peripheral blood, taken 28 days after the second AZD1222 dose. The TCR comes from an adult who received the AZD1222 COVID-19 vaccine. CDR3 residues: CASSFLAGGSTGELFF. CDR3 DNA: TGCGCCAGCAGCTTCCTAGCGGGAGGGAGCACCGGGGAGCTGTTTTTT.